The T cell receptor (beta chain) described here comes from a study of cytomegalovirus exposure and HLA in healthy donors. Regarding the study as a whole: In a later analysis, V- and J-gene trimming of beta chains associated with a DCLRE1C missense variant, replicated independently.

The primer mix had 60 Vbeta and 13 Jbeta primers. Here immunoSEQ multiplex PCR was the method, and the copy in TCRdb shows in-frame clones only, minus some. The data contain approximately 120,000 clones, about 84% of them singletons. A note on this clone: The antigen is unknown.

The germline V gene has CDR1 MRHNA and CDR2 SNTAGT. Germline trimming cut 9 bases from V and 10 bases from J; bases unmatched to any gene: 14. This CDR3 region has 14 residues. V is TRBV6-4 and J is TRBJ1-1; 10 nucleotides align to TRBD1. The clonotype comes from a man aged 18 to 29 in good health and CMV-seropositive. Sample: PBMCs. CDR3: CARGTGEFIGRAFF. The CDR3 coding sequence is TGTGCCAGGGGGACAGGGGAGTTCATCGGGCGAGCTTTCTTT.